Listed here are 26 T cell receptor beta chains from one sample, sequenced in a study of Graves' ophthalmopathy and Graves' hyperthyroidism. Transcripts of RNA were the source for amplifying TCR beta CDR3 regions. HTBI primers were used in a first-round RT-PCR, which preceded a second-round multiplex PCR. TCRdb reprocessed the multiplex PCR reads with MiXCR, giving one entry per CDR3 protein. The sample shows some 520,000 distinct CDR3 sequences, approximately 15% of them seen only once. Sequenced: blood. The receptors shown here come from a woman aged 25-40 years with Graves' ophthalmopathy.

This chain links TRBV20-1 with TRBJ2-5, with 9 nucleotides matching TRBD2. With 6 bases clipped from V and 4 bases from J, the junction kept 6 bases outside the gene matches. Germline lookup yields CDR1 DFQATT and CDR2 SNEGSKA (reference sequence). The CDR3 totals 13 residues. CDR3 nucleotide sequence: TGCAGTGCGTCGAGCGGGGGGAGAGAGACCCAGTACTTC. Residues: CSASSGGRETQYF.

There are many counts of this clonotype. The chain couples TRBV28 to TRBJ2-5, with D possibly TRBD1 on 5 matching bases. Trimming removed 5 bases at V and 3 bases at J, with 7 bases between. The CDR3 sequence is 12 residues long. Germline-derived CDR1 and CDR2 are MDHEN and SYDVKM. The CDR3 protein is CASSEQEETQYF. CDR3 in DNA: TGTGCCAGCAGTGAACAGGAAGAGACCCAGTACTTC.

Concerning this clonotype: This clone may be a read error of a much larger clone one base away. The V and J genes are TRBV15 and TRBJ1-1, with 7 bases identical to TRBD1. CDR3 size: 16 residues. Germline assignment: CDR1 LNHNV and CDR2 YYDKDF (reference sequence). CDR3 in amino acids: CATSSVPGGGGTEACF. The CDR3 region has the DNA TGTGCCACCAGCAGCGTCCCAGGGGGGGGCGGCACTGAAGCTTGCTTT.

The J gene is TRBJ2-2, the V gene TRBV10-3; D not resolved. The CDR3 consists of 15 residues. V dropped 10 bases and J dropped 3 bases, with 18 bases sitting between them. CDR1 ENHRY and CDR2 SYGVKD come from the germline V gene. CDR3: CATRERAAYTGELFF. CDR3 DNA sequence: TGTGCCACAAGAGAGCGTGCAGCGTACACCGGGGAGCTGTTTTTT.

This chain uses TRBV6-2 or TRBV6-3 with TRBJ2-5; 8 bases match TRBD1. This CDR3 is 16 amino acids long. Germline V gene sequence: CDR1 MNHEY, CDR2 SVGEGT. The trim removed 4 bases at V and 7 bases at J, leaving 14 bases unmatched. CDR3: CASSLGTQGALGTQYF. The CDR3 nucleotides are TGTGCCAGCAGTTTGGGGACGCAGGGGGCCCTCGGGACCCAGTACTTC.

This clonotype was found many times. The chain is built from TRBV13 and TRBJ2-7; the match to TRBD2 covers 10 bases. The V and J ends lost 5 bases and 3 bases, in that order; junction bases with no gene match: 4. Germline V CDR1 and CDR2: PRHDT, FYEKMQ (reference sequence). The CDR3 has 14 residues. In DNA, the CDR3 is TGTGCCAGCAGCAGAGCGGGAGGGGGCTACGAGCAGTACTTC. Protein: CASSRAGGGYEQYF.

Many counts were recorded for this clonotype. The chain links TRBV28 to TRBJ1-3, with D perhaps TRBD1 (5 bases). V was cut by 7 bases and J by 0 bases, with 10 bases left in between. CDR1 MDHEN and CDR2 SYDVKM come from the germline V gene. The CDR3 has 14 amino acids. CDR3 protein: CASTRDGSGNTIYF. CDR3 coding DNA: TGTGCCAGCACCCGGGACGGCTCTGGAAACACCATATATTTT. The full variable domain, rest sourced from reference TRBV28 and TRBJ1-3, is DVKVTQSSRYLVKRTGEKVFLECVQDMDHENMFWYRQDPGLGLRLIYFSYDVKMKEKGDIPEGYSVSREKKERFSLILESASTNQTSMYLCASTRDGSGNTIYFGEGSWLTVV.

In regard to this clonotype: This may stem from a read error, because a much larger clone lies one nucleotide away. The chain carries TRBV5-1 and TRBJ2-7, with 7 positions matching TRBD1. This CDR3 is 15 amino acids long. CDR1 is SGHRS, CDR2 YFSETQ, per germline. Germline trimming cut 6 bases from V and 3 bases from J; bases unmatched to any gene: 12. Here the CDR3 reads CASISSGTASYEQYF. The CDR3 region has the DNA TGCGCCAGCATCTCTTCCGGGACAGCGAGCTACGAGCAGTACTTC.

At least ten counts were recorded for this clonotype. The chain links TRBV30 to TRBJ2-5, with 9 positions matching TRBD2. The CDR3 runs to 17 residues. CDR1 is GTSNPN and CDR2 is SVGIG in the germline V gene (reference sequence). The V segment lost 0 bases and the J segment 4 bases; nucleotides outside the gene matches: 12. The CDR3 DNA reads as TGTGCCTGGAGTGTATTGCGGGGGGGCCTGAGCGGAGAGACCCAGTACTTC. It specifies CAWSVLRGGLSGETQYF.

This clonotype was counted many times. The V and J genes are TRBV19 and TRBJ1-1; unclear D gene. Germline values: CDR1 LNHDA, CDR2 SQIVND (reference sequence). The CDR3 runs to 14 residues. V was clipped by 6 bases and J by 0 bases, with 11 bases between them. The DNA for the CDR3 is TGTGCCAGTAGAAAACAGAGCATGAACACTGAAGCTTTCTTT. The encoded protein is CASRKQSMNTEAFF.

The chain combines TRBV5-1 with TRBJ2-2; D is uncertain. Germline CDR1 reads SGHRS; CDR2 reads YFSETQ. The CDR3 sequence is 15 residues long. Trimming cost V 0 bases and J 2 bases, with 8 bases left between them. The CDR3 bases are TGCGCCAGCAGCTTGGACTCGGGTAACACCGGGGAGCTGTTTTTT. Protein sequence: CASSLDSGNTGELFF.

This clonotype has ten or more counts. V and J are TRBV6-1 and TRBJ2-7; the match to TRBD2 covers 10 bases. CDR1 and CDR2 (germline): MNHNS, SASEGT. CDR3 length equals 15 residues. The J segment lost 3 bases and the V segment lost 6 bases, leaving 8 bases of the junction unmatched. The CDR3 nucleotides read TGTGCCAGCAGGTCCCGACTAGCGGGTCGCTACGAGCAGTACTTC. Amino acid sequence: CASRSRLAGRYEQYF.

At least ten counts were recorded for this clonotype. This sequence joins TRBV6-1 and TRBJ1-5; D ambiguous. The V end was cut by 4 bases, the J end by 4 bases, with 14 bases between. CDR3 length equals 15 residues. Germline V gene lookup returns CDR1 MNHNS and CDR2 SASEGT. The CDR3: CASSATLTGNQPQHF. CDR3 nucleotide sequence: TGTGCCAGCAGTGCCACCCTGACGGGGAATCAGCCCCAGCATTTT.

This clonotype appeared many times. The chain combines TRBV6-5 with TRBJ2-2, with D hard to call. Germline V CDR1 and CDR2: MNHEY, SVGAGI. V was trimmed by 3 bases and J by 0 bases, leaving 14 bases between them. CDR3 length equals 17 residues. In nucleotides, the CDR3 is TGTGCCAGCAGTTATGGGGTTGTGGTATCGAACACCGGGGAGCTGTTTTTT. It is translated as CASSYGVVVSNTGELFF.

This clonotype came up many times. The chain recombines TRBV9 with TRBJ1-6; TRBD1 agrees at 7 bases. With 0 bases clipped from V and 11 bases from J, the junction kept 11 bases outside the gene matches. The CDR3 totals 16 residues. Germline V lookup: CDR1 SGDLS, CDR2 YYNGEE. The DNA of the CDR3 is TGTGCCAGCAGCGTAGCTGGGGACGGCACAGGGGCACCCCTCCACTTT. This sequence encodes CASSVAGDGTGAPLHF.

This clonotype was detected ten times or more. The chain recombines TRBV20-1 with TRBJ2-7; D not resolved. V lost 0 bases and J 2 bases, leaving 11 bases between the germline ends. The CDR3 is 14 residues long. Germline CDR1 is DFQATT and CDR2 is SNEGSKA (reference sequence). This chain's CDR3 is CSARDTETPYEQYF. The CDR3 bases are TGCAGTGCTAGAGATACGGAGACGCCCTACGAGCAGTACTTC.

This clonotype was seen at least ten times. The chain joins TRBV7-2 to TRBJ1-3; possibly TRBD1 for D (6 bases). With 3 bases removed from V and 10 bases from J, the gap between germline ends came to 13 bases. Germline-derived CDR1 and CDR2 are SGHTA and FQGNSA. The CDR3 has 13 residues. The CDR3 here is CASSFGQFRTIYF. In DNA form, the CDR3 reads TGTGCCAGCAGCTTCGGACAGTTTAGGACCATATATTTT.

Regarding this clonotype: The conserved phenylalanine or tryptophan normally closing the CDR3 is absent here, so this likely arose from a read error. The CDR3 DNA is TGCGCCAGCAGCCGTAGGGTGTCTCAAGAGACCCAGTACCTC. Protein product: CASSRRVSQETQYL. The rearrangement links TRBV4-1 to TRBJ2-5, with D unclear. Trimming cost V 4 bases and J 2 bases, with 11 bases left between them. Germline assignment: CDR1 MGHRA and CDR2 YSYEKL. This CDR3 spans 14 amino acids.

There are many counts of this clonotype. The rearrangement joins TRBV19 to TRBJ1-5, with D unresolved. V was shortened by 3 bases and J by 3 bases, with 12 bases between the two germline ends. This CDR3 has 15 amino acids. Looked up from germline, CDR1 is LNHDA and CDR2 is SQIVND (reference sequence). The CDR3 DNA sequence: TGTGCCAGTAGTATTAGGGTTTCGGCCAATCAGCCCCAGCATTTT. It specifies CASSIRVSANQPQHF.

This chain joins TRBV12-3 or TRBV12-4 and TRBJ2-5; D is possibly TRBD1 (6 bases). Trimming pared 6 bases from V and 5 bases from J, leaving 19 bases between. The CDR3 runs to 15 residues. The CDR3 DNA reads TGTGCCAGCAGCTCCCCGGACAGTAACCCTGAGACCCAGTACTTC. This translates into CASSSPDSNPETQYF.

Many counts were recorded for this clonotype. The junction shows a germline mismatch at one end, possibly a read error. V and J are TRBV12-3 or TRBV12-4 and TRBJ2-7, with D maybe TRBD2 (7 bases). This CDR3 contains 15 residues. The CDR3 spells CASSLGGGSSYEQYF. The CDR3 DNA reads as TGTGCCAGCAGCTTAGGGGGGGGCAGCTCCTACGAGCAGTACTTC.

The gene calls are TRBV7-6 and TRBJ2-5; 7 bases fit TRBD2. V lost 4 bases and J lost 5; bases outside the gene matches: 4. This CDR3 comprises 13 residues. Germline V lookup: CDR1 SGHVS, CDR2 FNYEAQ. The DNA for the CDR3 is TGTGCCAGCAGCTCCAGACTAGCTGAGACCCAGTACTTC. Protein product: CASSSRLAETQYF.

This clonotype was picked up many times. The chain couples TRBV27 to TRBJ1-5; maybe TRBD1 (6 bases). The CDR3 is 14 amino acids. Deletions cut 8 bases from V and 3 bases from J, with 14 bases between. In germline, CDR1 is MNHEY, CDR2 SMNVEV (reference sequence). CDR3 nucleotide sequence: TGTGCCAGCTGCCTCAGGGGCCCCAATCAGCCCCAGCATTTT. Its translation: CASCLRGPNQPQHF.

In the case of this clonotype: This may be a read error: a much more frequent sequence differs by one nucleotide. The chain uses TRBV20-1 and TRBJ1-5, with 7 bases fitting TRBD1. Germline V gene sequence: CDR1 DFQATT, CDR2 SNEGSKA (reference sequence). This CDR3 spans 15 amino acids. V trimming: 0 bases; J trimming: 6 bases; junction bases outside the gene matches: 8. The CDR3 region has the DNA TGCAGTGCTAGAGATCCCCAGGGGGGCACTCAGCCCCAGCATTTT. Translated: CSARDPQGGTQPQHF.

CDR3 coding DNA: TGTGCCTACTCCCGCGGACGGGGAGTTGGAAACACCATATATTTT. It yields the protein CAYSRGRGVGNTIYF. The chain uses TRBV30 and TRBJ1-3; D gene unclear. The V and J ends lost 7 bases and 3 bases respectively, with 19 bases between them. CDR1 is GTSNPN and CDR2 is SVGIG in the germline V gene (reference sequence). This CDR3 spans 15 amino acids.

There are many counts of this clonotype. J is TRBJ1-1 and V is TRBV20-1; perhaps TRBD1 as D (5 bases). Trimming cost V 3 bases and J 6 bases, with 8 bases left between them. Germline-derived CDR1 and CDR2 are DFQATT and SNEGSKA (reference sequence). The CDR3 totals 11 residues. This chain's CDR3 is CSASSQAEAFF. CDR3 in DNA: TGCAGTGCTAGTTCACAGGCTGAAGCTTTCTTT.